Shown below are 8 T cell receptor beta chains from a single sample sequenced in a study of T cell changes during pregnancy in multiple sclerosis. Some clones are missing from TCRdb's copy, which holds only in-frame ones; the method was immunoSEQ multiplex PCR. The data contain about 70,000 clones, around 90% of them singletons. This specimen consisted of CD4+ T cells from peripheral blood mononuclear cells, obtained after pregnancy. These receptors originate from a female donor with multiple sclerosis, enrolled in a pregnancy study.

The CDR3 here is CASSFQGGETQYF. Written as DNA, the CDR3 is TGTGCCAGCAGTTTTCAGGGCGGAGAGACCCAGTACTTC. The V gene is TRBV6-1, the J gene TRBJ2-5; TRBD1 is a possible D gene (5 bases). CDR3 length: 13 amino acids. With 5 bases removed from V and 4 bases from J, the gap between germline ends came to 11 bases. CDR1 and CDR2 from the germline V gene are MNHNS and SASEGT.

The V and J genes are TRBV9 and TRBJ2-5, with 7 bases that match TRBD2. The germline V gene encodes CDR1 SGDLS and CDR2 YYNGEE. The CDR3 length is 15 residues. The trim removed 1 base at V and 2 bases at J, leaving 5 bases unmatched. The CDR3, as DNA: TGTGCCAGCAGCGTATCTAGCGGATCTCAAGAGACCCAGTACTTC. Residues: CASSVSSGSQETQYF.

This clone occurred once. The chain couples TRBV9 to TRBJ2-1, with D possibly being TRBD1 (5 bases). CDR1 SGDLS and CDR2 YYNGEE come from the germline V gene. With 2 bases removed from V and 11 bases from J, the gap between germline ends came to 17 bases. This CDR3 spans 14 amino acids. The CDR3 is CASSVGPNRAQQFF. CDR3 DNA: TGTGCCAGCAGCGTGGGGCCCAACCGAGCCCAGCAGTTCTTC. Full variable domain (outside the CDR3, taken from reference TRBV9 and TRBJ2-1): DSGVTQTPKHLITATGQRVTLRCSPRSGDLSVYWYQQSLDQGLQFLIQYYNGEERAKGNILERFSAQQFPDLHSELNLSSLELGDSALYFCASSVGPNRAQQFFGPGTRLTVL.

The rearrangement links TRBV9 to TRBJ1-1; 8 bases map to TRBD1. V lost 5 bases and J lost 4; bases outside the gene matches: 1. This CDR3 is built from 12 residues. Germline CDR1 is SGDLS and CDR2 is YYNGEE. The CDR3 sequence is CASRGQATEAFF. The CDR3 DNA is TGTGCCAGCAGGGGACAGGCCACTGAAGCTTTCTTT.

V is TRBV13 and J is TRBJ1-1; D may be TRBD1 (6 bases). CDR1 and CDR2 (germline): PRHDT, FYEKMQ (reference sequence). The CDR3 is 12 residues long. Between the trimmed V and J ends, which lost 3 bases and 8 bases, there was a span of 10 bases. DNA of the CDR3: TGTGCCAGCAGCTTTTCGGGGGGCGAAGCTTTCTTT. Translating gives CASSFSGGEAFF.

This clone was recorded only once. The V call is TRBV5-1, the J call TRBJ2-1, with D possibly TRBD2 on 6 matching bases. Germline V gene data show CDR1 as SGHRS and CDR2 as YFSETQ. The CDR3 is made up of 12 amino acids. Trimming left V 3 bases short and J 12 bases short, with 13 bases between. The CDR3 region has the DNA TGCGCCAGCAGCTCGGACTACCTGGGGCAGTTCTTC. Protein sequence: CASSSDYLGQFF.

This rearrangement joins TRBV5-1 to TRBJ1-1; D not resolved. CDR1 SGHRS and CDR2 YFSETQ come from the germline V gene. The CDR3 extends over 16 amino acids. With 0 bases removed from V and 0 bases from J, the gap between germline ends came to 12 bases. The CDR3 reads CASSLEPASMNTEAFF. CDR3 nucleotide sequence: TGCGCCAGCAGCTTGGAGCCCGCATCCATGAACACTGAAGCTTTCTTT.

The chain employs TRBV11-2 and TRBJ1-1; a weak D match, TRBD1 (6 bases). The germline V gene has CDR1 SGHAT and CDR2 FQNNGV. CDR3 length: 14 amino acids. Trimming removed 6 bases at V and 4 bases at J, with 15 bases between. CDR3 in DNA: TGTGCCAGCAGTCCAGGGGTTTGGAGCACTGAAGCTTTCTTT. This codes for CASSPGVWSTEAFF.